The 18 T cell receptor beta chains below all came from one sample that was sequenced in a study of cytomegalovirus exposure and HLA in healthy donors. The PCR ran on 60 Vbeta and 13 Jbeta primers. TCRdb keeps only in-frame clones here, not all; method: immunoSEQ multiplex PCR. In the table there are approximately 280,000 clones, roughly 90% of which are singletons. The sequenced material came from PBMCs. The source of these receptors is a woman aged 18-29 years in good health and CMV-seronegative.

The chain links TRBV6-1 to TRBJ1-3, with 7 positions matching TRBD1. Germline CDR1 MNHNS, CDR2 SASEGT. With V trimmed by 10 bases and J by 7 bases, 13 bases remained unmatched. The CDR3 is made up of 14 amino acids. The CDR3 region has the DNA TGTGCCATCCAACAGGGGACAATCAGGAACACCATATATTTT. This translates into CAIQQGTIRNTIYF.

The chain uses TRBV11-2 and TRBJ1-4; D remains ambiguous. V was cut by 1 base and J by 3 bases, with 12 bases left in between. CDR1 SGHAT and CDR2 FQNNGV come from the germline V gene. There are 16 residues in the CDR3. CDR3 nucleotides: TGTGCCAGCAGCTTAGGGTCGTTTTCGGCTAATGAAAAACTGTTTTTT. Its protein product is CASSLGSFSANEKLFF.

The chain uses TRBV7-2 and TRBJ1-1, with D possibly matching TRBD1 (6 bases). Trimming left V 1 base short and J 0 bases short, with 15 bases between. The germline CDR1 and CDR2 sequences are SGHTA and FQGNSA. This CDR3 region has 17 residues. Here the CDR3 DNA reads TGTGCCAGCAGCTTAGTCCCAGGGGTCAACATGAACACTGAAGCTTTCTTT. Translated, it gives CASSLVPGVNMNTEAFF.

The chain joins TRBV9 to TRBJ2-7; a weak D match, TRBD2 (6 bases). V dropped 0 bases and J dropped 7 bases, with 11 bases sitting between them. CDR3 length equals 13 residues. Per the germline V gene, CDR1 is SGDLS and CDR2 is YYNGEE. The CDR3 bases are TGTGCCAGCAGCGTAGGGGACTTAACTGAGCAGTACTTC. The encoded protein is CASSVGDLTEQYF.

The chain has TRBV19 and TRBJ1-2; a weak D match, TRBD1 (6 bases). This CDR3 is built from 16 residues. The germline gives CDR1 LNHDA, CDR2 SQIVND (reference sequence). V shed 3 bases and J shed 4 bases, with 18 bases lying between them. CDR3 nucleotide sequence: TGTGCCAGTAGTATTGAAGCGCCGGGACAAGGCTATGGCTACACCTTC. This translates into CASSIEAPGQGYGYTF.

This clone has a single count. The rearrangement links TRBV2 to TRBJ1-2; D may be TRBD1 (6 bases). This CDR3 is 14 amino acids long. Looked up from germline, CDR1 is SNHLY and CDR2 is FYNNEI. Trimming removed 4 bases at V and 4 bases at J, with 13 bases between. CDR3 residues: CASSGTAGSYGYTF. For the CDR3, the DNA is TGTGCCAGCAGTGGGACAGCAGGTTCCTATGGCTACACCTTC.

The chain joins TRBV6-1 to TRBJ2-1; TRBD1 aligns across 10 bases. CDR1 is MNHNS, CDR2 SASEGT, per germline. V trimming: 10 bases; J trimming: 0 bases; junction bases outside the gene matches: 3. CDR3 length: 14 amino acids. CDR3 in DNA: TGTGCCACACGGGACAGGGGCTCCTACAATGAGCAGTTCTTC. This translates into CATRDRGSYNEQFF.

A single count supports this clone. The chain links TRBV30 to TRBJ2-2; perhaps TRBD2 as D (6 bases). CDR1 is GTSNPN and CDR2 is SVGIG in the germline V gene (reference sequence). V lost 7 bases to trimming and J lost 3 bases, with 21 bases between them. The CDR3 sequence is 16 residues long. The CDR3 loop is CASPHRDFMDTGELFF. Written as DNA, the CDR3 is TGTGCCTCCCCGCACCGGGACTTCATGGACACCGGGGAGCTGTTTTTT.

The chain uses TRBV11-2 and TRBJ2-5; D is ambiguous. The CDR3 covers 14 residues. V lost 1 base to trimming and J lost 5 bases, with 11 bases between them. Germline CDR1 and CDR2: SGHAT and FQNNGV. This chain's CDR3 is CASSLGVSRETQYF. The CDR3 DNA sequence: TGTGCCAGCAGCTTAGGGGTGTCCAGGGAGACCCAGTACTTC.

This chain connects TRBV27 to TRBJ2-1; 15 nucleotides align to TRBD2. The germline V gene has CDR1 MNHEY and CDR2 SMNVEV (reference sequence). CDR3 length: 20 amino acids. J was trimmed by 0 bases and V by 3 bases; bases with no gene match: 9. CDR3: CASSFRTSGGASSSYNEQFF. In DNA form, the CDR3 reads TGTGCCAGCAGTTTTAGGACTAGCGGGGGGGCTTCGAGCTCCTACAATGAGCAGTTCTTC.

The CDR3 here is CASSPKASGVYNEQFF. Written as DNA, the CDR3 is TGTGCCAGCAGCCCCAAGGCTAGCGGGGTCTACAATGAGCAGTTCTTC. The rearrangement joins TRBV4-2 to TRBJ2-1, with 9 positions matching TRBD2. This CDR3 is 16 amino acids long. With 4 bases clipped from V and 3 bases from J, the junction kept 7 bases outside the gene matches. CDR1 is LGHNA and CDR2 is YNFKEQ in the germline V gene.

This rearrangement joins TRBV11-2 to TRBJ2-1; 10 bases align to TRBD2. Germline V gene data show CDR1 as SGHAT and CDR2 as FQNNGV. The CDR3 extends over 15 amino acids. Trimming removed 8 bases from V and 0 bases from J; junction bases left unmatched: 4. The CDR3 loop reads CASVASGSSYNEQFF. CDR3 coding DNA: TGTGCCAGCGTAGCTAGCGGGAGCTCCTACAATGAGCAGTTCTTC.

The V call is TRBV19, the J call TRBJ2-1; 8 positions agree with TRBD1. The CDR3 contains 13 residues. Unmatched junction bases numbered 4, after V lost 5 bases and J lost 7 bases. CDR1 is LNHDA, CDR2 SQIVND, per germline (reference sequence). The CDR3 bases are TGTGCCAGTAGTTTTGGGACAGGTAATGAGCAGTTCTTC. Encoded protein: CASSFGTGNEQFF. Supplemented by reference TRBV19 and TRBJ2-1, the full variable domain reads DGGITQSPKYLFRKEGQNVTLSCEQNLNHDAMYWYRQDPGQGLRLIYYSQIVNDFQKGDIAEGYSVSREKKESFPLTVTSAQKNPTAFYLCASSFGTGNEQFFGPGTRLTVL.

This chain joins TRBV2 and TRBJ2-3, with D possibly TRBD1 on 6 matching bases. The CDR3 loop spans 17 amino acids. Trimming cost V 6 bases and J 9 bases, with 28 bases left between them. The germline gives CDR1 SNHLY, CDR2 FYNNEI. The CDR3: CASRRPDRTREDRTQYF. The DNA for the CDR3 is TGTGCCAGCAGGAGGCCCGACAGGACAAGGGAAGATAGAACGCAGTATTTT.

J is TRBJ1-2 and V is TRBV5-1; D is unresolved. Germline V gives CDR1 SGHRS, CDR2 YFSETQ. The CDR3 loop spans 17 amino acids. V was trimmed by 4 bases and J by 0 bases, leaving 19 bases between them. CDR3 DNA: TGCGCCAGCAGCCCCTCCCGGCCCGGCGGGTCTAACTATGGCTACACCTTC. It specifies CASSPSRPGGSNYGYTF.

The chain links TRBV5-1 to TRBJ2-3; TRBD1 agrees at 8 bases. Germline V lookup: CDR1 SGHRS, CDR2 YFSETQ. This CDR3 is built from 16 residues. The J segment lost 5 bases and the V segment lost 1 base, leaving 9 bases of the junction unmatched. The CDR3 region has the DNA TGCGCCAGCAGCTTGACCGCCGGGACAGGACGAGATACGCAGTATTTT. Translated, it gives CASSLTAGTGRDTQYF.

The rearrangement links TRBV11-2 to TRBJ1-3; 10 bases agree with TRBD1. Germline V CDR1 and CDR2: SGHAT, FQNNGV. This CDR3 spans 16 amino acids. Losses at the gene ends were 3 bases for V and 8 bases for J; bases not matched to a gene: 10. The CDR3 DNA reads TGTGCCAGCAGCTTCCGCGGACAGGGGGGAAGGGACACCATATATTTT. It is translated as CASSFRGQGGRDTIYF.

The V gene is TRBV5-4, the J gene TRBJ1-2; 8 bases map to TRBD1. Per germline, CDR1 SGHNT and CDR2 YYREEE (reference sequence). V trimming: 4 bases; J trimming: 1 base; junction bases outside the gene matches: 12. This CDR3 is built from 17 residues. The CDR3 reads CASSGPLAGGGNYGYTF. The CDR3 DNA reads TGTGCCAGCAGCGGCCCACTAGCAGGGGGCGGTAACTATGGCTACACCTTC.